What follows describes a single T cell receptor beta chain. The data were obtained in a study of T cell changes during pregnancy in multiple sclerosis. The germline gives CDR1 SGDLS, CDR2 YYNGEE. V was trimmed by 7 bases and J by 0 bases, leaving 8 bases between them. This CDR3 contains 13 residues. Clones were sequenced by immunoSEQ multiplex PCR, and TCRdb holds only the in-frame ones, with some missing. This sample carries 95,000 to 110,000 clones, approximately 90% of them seen once, and the ten largest clones take around 0.8%. The sample was peripheral blood, taken in the third trimester of pregnancy. The chain carries TRBV9 and TRBJ1-3, with D perhaps TRBD1 (5 bases). This TCR was recovered from a female donor in good health, enrolled as a control in a pregnancy study. The CDR3 reads CASRRASGNTIYF. CDR3 sequence (DNA): TGTGCCAGCCGCAGGGCCTCTGGAAACACCATATATTTT.